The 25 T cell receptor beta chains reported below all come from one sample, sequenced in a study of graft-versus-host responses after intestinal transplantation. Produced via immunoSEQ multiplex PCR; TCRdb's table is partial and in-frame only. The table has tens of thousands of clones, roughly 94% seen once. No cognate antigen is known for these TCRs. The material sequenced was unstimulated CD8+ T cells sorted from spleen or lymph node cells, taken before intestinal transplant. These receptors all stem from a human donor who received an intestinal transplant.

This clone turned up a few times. CDR3 sequence reads: CASRPATGDNEKLFF. The CDR3 nucleotides read TGTGCCAGCAGGCCCGCCACAGGGGATAATGAAAAACTGTTTTTT. The chain is built from TRBV27 and TRBJ1-4; TRBD1 matches 7 bases. The germline CDR1 and CDR2 sequences are MNHEY and SMNVEV (reference sequence). Trimming at V came to 6 bases and at J to 4 bases, leaving 8 bases not matched to a gene. The CDR3 is 15 residues long.

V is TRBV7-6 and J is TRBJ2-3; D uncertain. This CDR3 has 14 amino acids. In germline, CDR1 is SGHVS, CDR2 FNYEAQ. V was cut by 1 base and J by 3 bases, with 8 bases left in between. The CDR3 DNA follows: TGTGCCAGCAGCTTAGATCACGGGACAGATACGCAGTATTTT. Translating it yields CASSLDHGTDTQYF. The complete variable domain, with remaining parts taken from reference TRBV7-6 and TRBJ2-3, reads GAGVSQSPRYKVTKRGQDVALRCDPISGHVSLYWYRQALGQGPEFLTYFNYEAQQDKSGLPNDRFSAERPEGSISTLTIQRTEQRDSAMYRCASSLDHGTDTQYFGPGTRLTVL.

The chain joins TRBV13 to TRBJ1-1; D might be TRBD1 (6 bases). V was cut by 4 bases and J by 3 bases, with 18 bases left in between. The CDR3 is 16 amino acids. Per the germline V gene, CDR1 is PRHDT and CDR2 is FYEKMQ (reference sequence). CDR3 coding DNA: TGTGCCAGCAGCTCCTCTGTGGGGGGGCGCGACACTGAAGCTTTCTTT. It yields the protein CASSSSVGGRDTEAFF.

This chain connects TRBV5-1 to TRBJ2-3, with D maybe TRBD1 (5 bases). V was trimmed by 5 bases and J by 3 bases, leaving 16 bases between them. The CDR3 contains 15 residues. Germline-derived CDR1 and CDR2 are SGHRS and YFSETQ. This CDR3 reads CASRQSPPGTDTQYF. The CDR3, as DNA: TGCGCCAGCAGGCAGAGTCCCCCAGGGACAGATACGCAGTATTTT.

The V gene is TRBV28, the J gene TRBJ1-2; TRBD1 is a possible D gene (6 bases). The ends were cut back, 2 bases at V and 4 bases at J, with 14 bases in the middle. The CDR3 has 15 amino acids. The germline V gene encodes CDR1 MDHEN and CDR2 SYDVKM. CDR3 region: CASSLGWGAGYGYTF. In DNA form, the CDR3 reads TGTGCCAGCAGTTTAGGATGGGGGGCTGGCTATGGCTACACCTTC.

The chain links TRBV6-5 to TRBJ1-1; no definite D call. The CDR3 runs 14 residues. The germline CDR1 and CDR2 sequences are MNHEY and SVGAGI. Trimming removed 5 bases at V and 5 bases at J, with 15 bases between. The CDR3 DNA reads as TGTGCCAGCAGTGACTGGGCAGAGGAAACTGAAGCTTTCTTT. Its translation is CASSDWAEETEAFF.

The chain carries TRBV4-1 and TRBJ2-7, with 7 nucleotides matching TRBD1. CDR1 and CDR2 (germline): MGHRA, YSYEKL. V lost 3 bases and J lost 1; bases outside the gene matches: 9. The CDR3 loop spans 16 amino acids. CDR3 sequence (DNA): TGCGCCAGCAGCCAGGAAGAGACAGGGCGATCCTACGAGCAGTACTTC. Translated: CASSQEETGRSYEQYF.

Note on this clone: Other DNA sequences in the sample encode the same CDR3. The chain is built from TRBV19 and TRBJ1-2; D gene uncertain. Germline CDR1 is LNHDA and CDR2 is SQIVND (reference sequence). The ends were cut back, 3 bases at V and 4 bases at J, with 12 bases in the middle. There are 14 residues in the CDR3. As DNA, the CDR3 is TGTGCCAGTAGTATCCCCAGTTCGGCCTATGGCTACACCTTC. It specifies CASSIPSSAYGYTF.

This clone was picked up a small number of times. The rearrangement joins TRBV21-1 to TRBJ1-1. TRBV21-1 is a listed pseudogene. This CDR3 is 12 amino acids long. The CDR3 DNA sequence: TGTGCCAGTCTAACACGGTGGGCTGAAGCTTTCTTT. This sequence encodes CASLTRWAEAFF.

This CDR3 reads CASSLELAGRYNEQFF. CDR3 nucleotide sequence: TGTGCCAGCAGTTTAGAACTAGCGGGGCGGTACAATGAGCAGTTCTTC. This chain connects TRBV27 to TRBJ2-1; 10 bases line up with TRBD2. The ends lost 2 bases at V and 4 bases at J; junction bases unmatched: 5. This CDR3 is built from 16 residues. Germline V gene sequence: CDR1 MNHEY, CDR2 SMNVEV (reference sequence).

The DNA for the CDR3 is TGTGCCAGCAGAGGGATAATGGGGGAGCAGTACTTC. It yields the protein CASRGIMGEQYF. This chain links TRBV28 with TRBJ2-7; D is unclear. Germline values: CDR1 MDHEN, CDR2 SYDVKM. The ends were cut back, 6 bases at V and 7 bases at J, with 13 bases in the middle. The CDR3 spans 12 residues.

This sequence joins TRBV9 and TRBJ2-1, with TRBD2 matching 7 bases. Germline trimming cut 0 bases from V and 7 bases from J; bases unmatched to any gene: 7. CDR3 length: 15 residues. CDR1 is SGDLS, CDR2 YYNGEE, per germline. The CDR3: CASSVGGGRGNEQFF. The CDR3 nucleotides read TGTGCCAGCAGCGTAGGGGGAGGGCGTGGGAATGAGCAGTTCTTC.

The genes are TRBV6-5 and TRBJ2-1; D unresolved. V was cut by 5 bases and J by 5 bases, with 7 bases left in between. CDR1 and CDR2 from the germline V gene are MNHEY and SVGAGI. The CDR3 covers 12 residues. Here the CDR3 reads CASSKSDNEQFF. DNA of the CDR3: TGTGCCAGCAGTAAATCCGACAATGAGCAGTTCTTC.

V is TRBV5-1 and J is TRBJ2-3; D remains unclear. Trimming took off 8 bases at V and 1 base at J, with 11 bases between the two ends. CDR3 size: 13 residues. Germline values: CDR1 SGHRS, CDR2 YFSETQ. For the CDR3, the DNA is TGCGCCAGTATCCCCCCAGGCACAGATACGCAGTATTTT. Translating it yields CASIPPGTDTQYF.

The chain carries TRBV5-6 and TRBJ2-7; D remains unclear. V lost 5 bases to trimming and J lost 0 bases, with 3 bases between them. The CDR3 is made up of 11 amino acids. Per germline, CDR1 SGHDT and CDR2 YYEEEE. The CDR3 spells CASSSSYEQYF. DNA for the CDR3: TGTGCCAGCAGTTCCTCCTACGAGCAGTACTTC.

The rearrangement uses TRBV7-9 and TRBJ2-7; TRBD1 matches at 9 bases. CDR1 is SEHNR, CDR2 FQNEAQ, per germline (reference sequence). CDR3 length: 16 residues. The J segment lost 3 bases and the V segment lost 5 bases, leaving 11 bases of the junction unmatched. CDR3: CASSATGGTGLYEQYF. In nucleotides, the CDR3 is TGTGCCAGCAGCGCCACGGGCGGGACAGGGCTCTACGAGCAGTACTTC.

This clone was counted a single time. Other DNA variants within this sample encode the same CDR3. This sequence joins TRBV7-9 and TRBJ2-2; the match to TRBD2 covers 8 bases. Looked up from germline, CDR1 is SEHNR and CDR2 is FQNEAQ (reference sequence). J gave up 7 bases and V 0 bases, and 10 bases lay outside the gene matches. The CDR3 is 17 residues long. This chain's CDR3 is CASSLAGSSGGVGELFF. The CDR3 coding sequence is TGTGCCAGCAGCTTAGCGGGGTCCAGCGGGGGCGTCGGGGAGCTGTTTTTT.

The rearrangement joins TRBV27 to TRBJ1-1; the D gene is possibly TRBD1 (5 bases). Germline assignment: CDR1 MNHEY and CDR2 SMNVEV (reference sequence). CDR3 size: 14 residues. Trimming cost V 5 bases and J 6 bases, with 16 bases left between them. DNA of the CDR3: TGTGCCAGCAGTCCCCTTGTGCGGGACCCTGAAGCTTTCTTT. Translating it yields CASSPLVRDPEAFF.

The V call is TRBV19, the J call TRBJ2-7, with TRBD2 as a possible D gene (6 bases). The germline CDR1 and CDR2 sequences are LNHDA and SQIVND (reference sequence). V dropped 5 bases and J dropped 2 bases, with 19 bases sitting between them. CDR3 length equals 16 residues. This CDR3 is CASSVYGTSYAYEQYF. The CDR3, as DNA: TGTGCCAGTAGTGTCTATGGGACTTCTTACGCCTACGAGCAGTACTTC.

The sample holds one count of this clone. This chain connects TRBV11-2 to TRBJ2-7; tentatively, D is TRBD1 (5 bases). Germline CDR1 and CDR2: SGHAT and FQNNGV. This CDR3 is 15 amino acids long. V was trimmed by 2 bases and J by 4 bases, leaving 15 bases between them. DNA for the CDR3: TGTGCCAGCAGCTTATGGGGCGCGAATCAGTACGAGCAGTACTTC. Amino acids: CASSLWGANQYEQYF.

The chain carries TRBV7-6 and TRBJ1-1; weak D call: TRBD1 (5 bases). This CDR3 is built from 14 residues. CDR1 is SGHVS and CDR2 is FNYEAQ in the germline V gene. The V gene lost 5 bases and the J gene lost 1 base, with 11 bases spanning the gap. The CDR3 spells CASSADIANTEAFF. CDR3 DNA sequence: TGTGCCAGCAGCGCGGACATAGCGAACACTGAAGCTTTCTTT.

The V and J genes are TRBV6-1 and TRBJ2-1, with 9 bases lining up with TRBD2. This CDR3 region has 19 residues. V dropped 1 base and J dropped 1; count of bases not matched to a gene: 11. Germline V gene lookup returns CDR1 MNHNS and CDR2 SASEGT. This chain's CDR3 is CASSEEVSGSNFSYNEQFF. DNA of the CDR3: TGTGCCAGCAGTGAAGAAGTTAGCGGGAGCAATTTTTCCTACAATGAGCAGTTCTTC.

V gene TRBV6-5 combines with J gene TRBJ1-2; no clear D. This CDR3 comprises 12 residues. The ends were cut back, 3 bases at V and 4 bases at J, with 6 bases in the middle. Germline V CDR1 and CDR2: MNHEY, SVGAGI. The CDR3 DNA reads TGTGCCAGCAGTTATTCGGCCTATGGCTACACCTTC. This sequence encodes CASSYSAYGYTF.

The CDR3 DNA sequence: TGCGCCAGCAGCTTGGGATTGGAATTTGGCTACACCTTC. It yields the protein CASSLGLEFGYTF. The V call is TRBV5-1, the J call TRBJ1-2; D call uncertain. Germline V CDR1 and CDR2: SGHRS, YFSETQ. V lost 0 bases and J lost 7, with 10 bases in between. There are 13 residues in the CDR3.

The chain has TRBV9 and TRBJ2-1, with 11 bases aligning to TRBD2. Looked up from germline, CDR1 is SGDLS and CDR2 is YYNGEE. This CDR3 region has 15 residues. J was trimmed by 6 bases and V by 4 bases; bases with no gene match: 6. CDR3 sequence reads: CASSLGTSGRNEQFF. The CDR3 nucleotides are TGTGCCAGCAGCCTGGGGACTAGCGGACGCAATGAGCAGTTCTTC.